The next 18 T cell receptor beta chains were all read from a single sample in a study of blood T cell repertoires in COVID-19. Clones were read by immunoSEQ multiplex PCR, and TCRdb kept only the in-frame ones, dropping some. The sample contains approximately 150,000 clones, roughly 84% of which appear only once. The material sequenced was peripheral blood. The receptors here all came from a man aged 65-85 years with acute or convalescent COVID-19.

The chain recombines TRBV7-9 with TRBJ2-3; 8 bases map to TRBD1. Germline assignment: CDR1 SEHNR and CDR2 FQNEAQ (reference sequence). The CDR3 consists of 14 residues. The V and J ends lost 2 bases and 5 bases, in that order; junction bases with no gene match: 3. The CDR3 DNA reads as TGTGCCAGCAGCTTATCAGGGGGCAGAGATACGCAGTATTTT. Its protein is CASSLSGGRDTQYF. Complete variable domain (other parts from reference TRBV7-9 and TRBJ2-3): DTGVSQNPRHKITKRGQNVTFRCDPISEHNRLYWYRQTLGQGPEFLTYFQNEAQLEKSRLLSDRFSAERPKGSFSTLEIQRTEQGDSAMYLCASSLSGGRDTQYFGPGTRLTVL.

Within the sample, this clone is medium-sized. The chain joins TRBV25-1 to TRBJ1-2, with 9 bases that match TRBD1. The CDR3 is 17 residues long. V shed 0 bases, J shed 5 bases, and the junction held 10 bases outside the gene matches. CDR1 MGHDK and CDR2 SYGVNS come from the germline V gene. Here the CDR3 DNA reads TGTGCCAGCAGTGAATATGGGGCACGGACAGGGGTTTATGGCTACACCTTC. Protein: CASSEYGARTGVYGYTF.

The CDR3 DNA is TGCGCCAGCAGCCATGAAGGGACAGGGGTCCACGAGCAGTACTTC. It yields the protein CASSHEGTGVHEQYF. The chain employs TRBV5-1 and TRBJ2-7; 10 nucleotides agree with TRBD1. The CDR3 contains 15 residues. CDR1 and CDR2 from the germline V gene are SGHRS and YFSETQ. The trim removed 4 bases at V and 5 bases at J, leaving 9 bases unmatched.

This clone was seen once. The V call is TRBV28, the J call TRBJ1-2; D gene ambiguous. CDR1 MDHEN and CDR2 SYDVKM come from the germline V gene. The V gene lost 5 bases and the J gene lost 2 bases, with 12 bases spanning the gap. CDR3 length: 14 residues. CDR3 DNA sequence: TGTGCCAGCAGTGGTAGCTCTTGGAACTATGGCTACACCTTC. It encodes CASSGSSWNYGYTF.

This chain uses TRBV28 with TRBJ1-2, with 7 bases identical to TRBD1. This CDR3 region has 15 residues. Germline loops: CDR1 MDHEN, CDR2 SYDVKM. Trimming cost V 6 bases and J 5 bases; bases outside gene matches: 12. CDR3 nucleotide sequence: TGTGCCAGCAGCGAAGGGGGCGAGGGCAAGTATGGCTACACCTTC. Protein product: CASSEGGEGKYGYTF.

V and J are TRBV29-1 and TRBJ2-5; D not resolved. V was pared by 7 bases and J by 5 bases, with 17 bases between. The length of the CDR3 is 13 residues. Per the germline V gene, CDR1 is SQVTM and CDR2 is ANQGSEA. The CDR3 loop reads CSATLMRSETQYF. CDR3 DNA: TGCAGCGCCACCCTTATGAGATCTGAGACCCAGTACTTC.

The DNA for the CDR3 is TGTGCCAGTAGTGACGGGGGGGGAGGAATAAAGACCCAGTACTTC. Protein product: CASSDGGGGIKTQYF. V and J are TRBV19 and TRBJ2-5; 8 nucleotides match TRBD2. The germline gives CDR1 LNHDA, CDR2 SQIVND (reference sequence). The CDR3 length is 15 residues. V shed 5 bases, J shed 6 bases, and the junction held 11 bases outside the gene matches.

This chain's CDR3 is CASYITGTGTYEQYF. The DNA of the CDR3 is TGTGCCAGTTACATTACCGGGACAGGGACCTACGAGCAGTACTTC. This chain joins TRBV6-5 and TRBJ2-7; 9 bases match TRBD1. The germline gives CDR1 MNHEY, CDR2 SVGAGI. V lost 9 bases, J lost 2 bases, and 11 bases stayed unmatched. CDR3 length equals 15 residues.

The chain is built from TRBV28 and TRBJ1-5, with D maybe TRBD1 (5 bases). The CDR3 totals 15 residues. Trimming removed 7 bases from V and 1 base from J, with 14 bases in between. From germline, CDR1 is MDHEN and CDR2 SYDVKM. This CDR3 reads CASTLGGVSNQPQHF. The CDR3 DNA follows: TGTGCCAGCACCCTGGGGGGGGTGAGCAATCAGCCCCAGCATTTT. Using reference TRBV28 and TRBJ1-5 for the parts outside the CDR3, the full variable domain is DVKVTQSSRYLVKRTGEKVFLECVQDMDHENMFWYRQDPGLGLRLIYFSYDVKMKEKGDIPEGYSVSREKKERFSLILESASTNQTSMYLCASTLGGVSNQPQHFGDGTRLSIL.

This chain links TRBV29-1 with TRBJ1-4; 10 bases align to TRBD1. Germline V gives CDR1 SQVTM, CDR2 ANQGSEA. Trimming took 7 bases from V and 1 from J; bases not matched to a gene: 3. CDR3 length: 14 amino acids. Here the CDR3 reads CSAGQGVTNEKLFF. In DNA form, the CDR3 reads TGCAGCGCTGGACAGGGGGTAACTAATGAAAAACTGTTTTTT.

CDR3 sequence: CATSLAGAGTGELFF. The CDR3 DNA follows: TGTGCCACCAGCCTAGCGGGAGCGGGCACCGGGGAGCTGTTTTTT. V and J are TRBV24-1 and TRBJ2-2, with TRBD2 matching 10 bases. V was pared by 7 bases and J by 4 bases, with 5 bases of the junction left unmatched. There are 15 residues in the CDR3. CDR1 KGHDR and CDR2 SFDVKD come from the germline V gene.

CDR3 DNA sequence: TGCGCCAGCAGCTTGGAGGCAGGGGGCGTCACAGATACGCAGTATTTT. This sequence encodes CASSLEAGGVTDTQYF. The chain combines TRBV5-1 with TRBJ2-3, with 8 bases matching TRBD1. After removal of 0 bases from V and 2 bases from J, the junction contained 5 bases not matched to a gene. The CDR3 covers 16 residues. Germline V CDR1 and CDR2: SGHRS, YFSETQ.

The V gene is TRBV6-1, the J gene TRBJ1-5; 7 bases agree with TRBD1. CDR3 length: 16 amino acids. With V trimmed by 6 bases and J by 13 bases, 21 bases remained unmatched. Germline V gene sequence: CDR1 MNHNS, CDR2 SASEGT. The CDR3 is CASSERTGATTNSQHF. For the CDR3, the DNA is TGTGCCAGCAGCGAAAGAACAGGGGCCACGACGAATTCGCAGCATTTT.

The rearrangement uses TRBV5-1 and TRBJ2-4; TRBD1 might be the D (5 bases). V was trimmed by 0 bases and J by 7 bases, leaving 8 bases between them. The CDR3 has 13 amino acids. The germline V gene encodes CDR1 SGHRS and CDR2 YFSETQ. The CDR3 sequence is CASSLGQMNIQYF. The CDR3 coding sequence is TGCGCCAGCAGCTTGGGACAGATGAACATTCAGTACTTC.

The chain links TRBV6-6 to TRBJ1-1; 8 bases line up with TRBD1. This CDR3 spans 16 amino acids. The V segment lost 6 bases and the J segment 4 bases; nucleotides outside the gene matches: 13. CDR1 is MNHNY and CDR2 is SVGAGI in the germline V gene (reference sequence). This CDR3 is CASSRSGAGGVTEAFF. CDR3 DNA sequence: TGTGCCAGCAGCCGATCGGGGGCAGGGGGCGTCACTGAAGCTTTCTTT.

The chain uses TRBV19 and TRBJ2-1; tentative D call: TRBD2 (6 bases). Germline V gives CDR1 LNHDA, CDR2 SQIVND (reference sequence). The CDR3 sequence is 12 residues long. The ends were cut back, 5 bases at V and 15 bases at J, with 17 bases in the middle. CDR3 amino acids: CASSLPPGGPFF. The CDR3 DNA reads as TGTGCCAGTAGTCTCCCGCCCGGGGGTCCGTTCTTC.

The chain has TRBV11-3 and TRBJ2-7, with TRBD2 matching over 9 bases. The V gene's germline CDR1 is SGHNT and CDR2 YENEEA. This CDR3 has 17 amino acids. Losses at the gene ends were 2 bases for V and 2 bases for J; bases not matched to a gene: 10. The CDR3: CASSLRVAGEGTYEQYF. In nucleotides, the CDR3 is TGTGCCAGCAGCTTAAGGGTAGCGGGAGAGGGAACCTACGAGCAGTACTTC.

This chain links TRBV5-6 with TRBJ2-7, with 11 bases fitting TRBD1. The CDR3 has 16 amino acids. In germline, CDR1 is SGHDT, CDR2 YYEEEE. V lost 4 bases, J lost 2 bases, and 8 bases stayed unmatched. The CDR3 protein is CASSHRTGGQTYEQYF. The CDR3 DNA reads TGTGCCAGCAGCCATCGGACAGGGGGCCAAACCTACGAGCAGTACTTC.